A selection of T cell receptor beta chains follows, all from one sample in a study of T cells in localized non-small cell lung cancer. Using immunoSEQ multiplex PCR, the repertoire was profiled, and TCRdb retains in-frame clones only, with some absent. The repertoire holds 23,000 or so clones, roughly 88% seen once, with about 9% in the top ten. Sequences were derived from peripheral blood mononuclear cells, sampled before any cancer treatment. These receptors were collected from a woman aged 35-75 years with stage III lung adenocarcinoma. CDR3s include the opening cysteine and the closing phenylalanine or tryptophan. Each record gives: D gene, V gene, clone size, J gene, CDR3 DNA, CDR3 protein. A D gene is named only where the DNA matches it firmly. Clone size, where shown, is once, few, many, or a class for clones that have expanded.

-	TRBV6-7	-	TRBJ1-1	TGTGCCAGCAGTTACGGGAAGAACACTGAAGCTTTCTTT	CASSYGKNTEAFF
TRBD2	TRBV19	few	TRBJ2-1	TGTGCCAGTAGTACTAGCGGGACTCCCTACAATGAGCAGTTCTTC	CASSTSGTPYNEQFF
TRBD2	TRBV6-5	-	TRBJ2-1	TGTGCCAGCAGTCCCTCGGGAGGTAATGAGCAGTTCTTC	CASSPSGGNEQFF
TRBD1	TRBV9	-	TRBJ2-7	TGTGCCAGCAGCAGGGACAGGGAGCAGTACTTC	CASSRDREQYF
-	TRBV14	-	TRBJ1-6	TGTGCCAGCAGCCAAGAGAGGACGGGTAGTTCACCCCTCCACTTT	CASSQERTGSSPLHF
-	TRBV9	-	TRBJ2-5	TGTGCCAGCAGCGTAGCCAGTAAAGAGACCCAGTACTTC	CASSVASKETQYF
TRBD1	TRBV7-9	-	TRBJ2-1	TGTGCCAGCAGCTCACCCCGGACAGGCTCCTACAATGAGCAGTTCTTC	CASSSPRTGSYNEQFF
-	TRBV30	-	TRBJ2-3	TGTGCCTGGAGTTTGGTAGATACGCAGTATTTT	CAWSLVDTQYF
-	TRBV6-1	-	TRBJ2-6	TGTGCCAGCAGCGTGGGGTCCGGGGCCAACGTCCTGACTTTC	CASSVGSGANVLTF
-	TRBV5-8	once	TRBJ2-7	TGTGCCAGCAGCCTACCTTACGAGGGAGTGGGCTACGAGCAGTACTTC	CASSLPYEGVGYEQYF
-	TRBV4-1	-	TRBJ2-3	TGCGCCAGCAGCCCGGGGGCCAGCTGGAGCACAGATACGCAGTATTTT	CASSPGASWSTDTQYF
-	TRBV15	-	TRBJ1-6	TGTGCCACCAGCAGCCGAGGGGGTGGTTCACCCCTCCACTTT	CATSSRGGGSPLHF
-	TRBV6-5	-	TRBJ1-5	TGTGCCAGCAGCTACCTTCAAAGCAATCAGCCCCAGCATTTT	CASSYLQSNQPQHF
TRBD2	TRBV19	-	TRBJ2-7	TGTGCCAGTAGTATTCGAAACGAACGTCTAGCGGGAGGGACCTACGAGCAGTACTTC	CASSIRNERLAGGTYEQYF
-	TRBV7-9	-	TRBJ2-7	TGTGCCAGCAGCTATAACCCCGGGACATCGCCTCCCCCCTCCTACGAGCAGTACTTC	CASSYNPGTSPPPSYEQYF
TRBD1	TRBV5-1	-	TRBJ2-3	TGCGCCAGCAGCTTACATCCGGCGGGACAGGGGAAAACAGATACGCAGTATTTT	CASSLHPAGQGKTDTQYF
-	TRBV19	-	TRBJ2-7	TGTGCCAGTAGCTACCGGGCCCTCAACCTTGGACCCTACGAGCAGTACTTC	CASSYRALNLGPYEQYF
-	TRBV6-6	-	TRBJ1-2	TGTGCCAGCAGTACCTACAGGGAAGGCTACACCTTC	CASSTYREGYTF
TRBD2	TRBV25-1	-	TRBJ2-7	TGTGCCAGCAGAAGCACTAGCGGGGGGACCCCCTACGAGCAGTACTTC	CASRSTSGGTPYEQYF
-	TRBV10-3	-	TRBJ1-5	TGTGCCAGCGGTCGGGGGAGCAATCAGCCCCAGCATTTT	CASGRGSNQPQHF
-	TRBV20-1	-	TRBJ1-1	TGCAGTGCTAAAAAGCAGAGGGAAGCTTTCTTT	CSAKKQREAFF
TRBD1	TRBV7-2	-	TRBJ2-5	TGTGCCAGCAGCTTAGGGCGAGGCCAGGGGGCCCAGTACTTC	CASSLGRGQGAQYF
-	TRBV4-1	once	TRBJ1-5	TGCGCCAGCAGCCAAGAGGCCGGAAATAGCAATCAGCCCCAGCATTTT	CASSQEAGNSNQPQHF
-	TRBV2	few	TRBJ2-5	TGTGCCAGCAGTGTTAACGGGTACCAAGAGACCCAGTACTTC	CASSVNGYQETQYF
TRBD1	TRBV6-5	-	TRBJ2-1	TGTGCCAGCAGTTACTCGTACAGGGGCAATGAGCAGTTCTTC	CASSYSYRGNEQFF
TRBD1	TRBV7-6	-	TRBJ2-7	TGTGCCAGCAGGGGGGGACAGGGTCTTTTGAACTTC	CASRGGQGLLNF
TRBD1	TRBV5-4	-	TRBJ1-6	TGTGCCAGCAGTACAGGGGGCTCCTATAATTCACCCCTCCACTTT	CASSTGGSYNSPLHF
TRBD2	TRBV29-1	-	TRBJ2-3	TGCAGCGTTGAAGGGGGCAGCGGGATACTAGATACGCAGTATTTT	CSVEGGSGILDTQYF
-	TRBV14	few	TRBJ1-1	TGTGCCAGCAGCCAAGGGGTTGTCGCTTTCTTT	CASSQGVVAFF
-	TRBV2	few	TRBJ2-7	TGTGCCAGCAGTGAATGGGGGAGCTCCTACGAGCAGTACTTC	CASSEWGSSYEQYF
-	TRBV7-8	-	TRBJ2-3	TGTGCCAGCAGCTTAGCCGGCGGGATTACAGATACGCAGTATTTT	CASSLAGGITDTQYF
TRBD2	TRBV11-2	-	TRBJ2-7	TGTGCCAGCAGCTTGACTAGCGGGAGGCTCCACGAGCAGTACTTC	CASSLTSGRLHEQYF
TRBD2	TRBV15	-	TRBJ2-1	TGTGCCACCAGCAGAGAAAAGGGGCTAGCGGGCAATGAGCAGTTCTTC	CATSREKGLAGNEQFF
-	TRBV18	-	TRBJ1-1	TGTGCCAGCTCACCCCCTATGGCGGGGGCGCGGGGCACTGAAGCTTTCTTT	CASSPPMAGARGTEAFF
TRBD1	TRBV18	-	TRBJ2-1	TGTGCCAGCTCACACAGGGGGAGCTCCTACAATGAGCAGTTCTTC	CASSHRGSSYNEQFF
-	TRBV4-1	-	TRBJ1-3	TGCGCCAGCAGCCAAGTGGGCAAATCCTCTGGAAACACCATATATTTT	CASSQVGKSSGNTIYF
TRBD2	TRBV5-8	-	TRBJ2-1	TGTGCCAGCAGCAGGGGACTAGCGGGACCCTACAATGAGCAGTTCTTC	CASSRGLAGPYNEQFF
-	TRBV11-2	-	TRBJ2-5	TGTGCCAGCAGCCGACAGATTGGGGGAATGGAGACCCAGTACTTC	CASSRQIGGMETQYF
-	TRBV4-1	-	TRBJ2-5	TGCGCCAGCAGCCTACCCCGGCAGGGGCCGCAAGAGACCCAGTACTTC	CASSLPRQGPQETQYF
TRBD2	TRBV4-1	-	TRBJ2-1	TGCGCCAGCAGCCTGTCCCCTAGCGGGAGCTCCTCCTACAATGAGCAGTTCTTC	CASSLSPSGSSSYNEQFF
-	TRBV11-2	few	TRBJ2-7	TGTGCCAGCAGCTTGGCCCAGGCCTACGAGCAGTACTTC	CASSLAQAYEQYF
-	TRBV28	-	TRBJ1-5	TGTGCCAGCAGGCGCCCAGGTCAGCCCCAGCATTTT	CASRRPGQPQHF
TRBD1	TRBV9	-	TRBJ1-3	TGTGCCAGCAGCGTCGGACAGGGGGCGGGTGGAAACACCATATATTTT	CASSVGQGAGGNTIYF
TRBD2	TRBV5-4	-	TRBJ2-1	TGTGCCAGCAGCCTAACACTAGCGGGAGTAAATGAGCAGTTCTTC	CASSLTLAGVNEQFF
-	TRBV2	-	TRBJ1-3	TGTGCCAGCAGTGAAGCGACAGGAGGCTCTGGAAACACCATATATTTT	CASSEATGGSGNTIYF
TRBD1	TRBV6-1	-	TRBJ2-3	TGTGCCAGCAGTGAAGGTCAAGGGGGCAGGGGTACGCAGTATTTT	CASSEGQGGRGTQYF
-	TRBV30	once	TRBJ2-2	TGTGCCTGCGGGACGGGCCAGAACACCGGGGAGCTGTTTTTT	CACGTGQNTGELFF
TRBD2	TRBV7-6	-	TRBJ2-1	TGTGCCAGCAGCTTAGAGGTCGGGAGGGCCACGAATGAGCAGTTCTTC	CASSLEVGRATNEQFF
TRBD2	TRBV6-5	-	TRBJ2-1	TGTGCCAGCAGGACTAGCGGGGGGGCCGAGTTCTTC	CASRTSGGAEFF
TRBD2	TRBV30	-	TRBJ2-3	TGTGCCTGGAGTCCCGGCGGGGGGTCAGATACGCAGTATTTT	CAWSPGGGSDTQYF
TRBD1	TRBV30	once	TRBJ2-5	TGTGCCTGGAGTATACAGGGGGGCACCCAGTACTTC	CAWSIQGGTQYF
-	TRBV7-9	-	TRBJ1-1	TGTGCCAGCAGCTTAGATGAGCCAGTTGCCGGGAAGCCTGAAGCTTTCTTT	CASSLDEPVAGKPEAFF
-	TRBV18	-	TRBJ1-5	TGTGCCAGCTCACCGCAGGAAAATCAGCCCCAGCATTTT	CASSPQENQPQHF
-	TRBV4-3	-	TRBJ2-2	TGCGCCAGCAGCCAAGAAAGACAGGCCGGGGAGCTGTTTTTT	CASSQERQAGELFF